The clone carrying this T cell receptor beta chain was recorded once. This specimen comes from a study of T cell changes during pregnancy in multiple sclerosis. Clones were read by immunoSEQ multiplex PCR, and TCRdb kept only the in-frame ones, dropping some. This table holds 85,000 to 130,000 clones, around 93% found once. The CDR3 consists of 15 residues. The germline V gene has CDR1 MNHEY and CDR2 SMNVEV (reference sequence). V was trimmed by 3 bases and J by 5 bases, leaving 13 bases between them. The TCR comes from a female donor with multiple sclerosis, enrolled in a pregnancy study. The sample was peripheral blood, taken before pregnancy. The chain is built from TRBV27 and TRBJ2-2; D unresolved. Here the CDR3 DNA reads TGTGCCAGCAGTTTCTCGACTCTAGATACCGGGGAGCTGTTTTTT. Protein product: CASSFSTLDTGELFF.